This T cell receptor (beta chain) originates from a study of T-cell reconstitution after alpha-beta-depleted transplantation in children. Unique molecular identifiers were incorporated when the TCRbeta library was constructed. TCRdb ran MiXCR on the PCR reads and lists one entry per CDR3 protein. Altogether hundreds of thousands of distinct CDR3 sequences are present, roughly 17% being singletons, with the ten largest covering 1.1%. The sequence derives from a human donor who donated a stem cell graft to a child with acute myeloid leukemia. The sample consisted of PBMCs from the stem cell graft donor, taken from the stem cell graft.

The CDR3 sequence: CASSHRGQKLFF. CDR3 DNA: TGTGCCAGCAGCCACAGGGGGCAAAAACTGTTTTTT. V gene TRBV2 combines with J gene TRBJ1-4, with 9 bases identical to TRBD1. The CDR3 sequence is 12 residues long. Unmatched junction bases numbered 2, after V lost 6 bases and J lost 9 bases. Germline CDR1 SNHLY, CDR2 FYNNEI. The variable domain in full, with the rest retrieved from reference TRBV2 and TRBJ1-4, is EPEVTQTPSHQVTQMGQEVILRCVPISNHLYFYWYRQILGQKVEFLVSFYNNEISEKSEIFDDQFSVERPDGSNFTLKIRSTKLEDSAMYFCASSHRGQKLFFGSGTQLSVL.